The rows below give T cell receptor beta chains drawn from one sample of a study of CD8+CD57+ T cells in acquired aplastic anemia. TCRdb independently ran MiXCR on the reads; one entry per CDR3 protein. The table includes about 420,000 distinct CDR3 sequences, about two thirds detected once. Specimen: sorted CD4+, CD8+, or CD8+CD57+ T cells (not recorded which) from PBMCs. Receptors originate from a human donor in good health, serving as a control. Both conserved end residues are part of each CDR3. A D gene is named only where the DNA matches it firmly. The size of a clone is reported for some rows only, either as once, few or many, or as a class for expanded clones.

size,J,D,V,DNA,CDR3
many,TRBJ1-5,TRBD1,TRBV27,TGTGCCAGCGGACAACTACAGGGGGCCGATCAGCCCCAGCATTTT,CASGQLQGADQPQHF
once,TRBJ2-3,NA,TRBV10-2,TGCGCCAGCAATAGCTATATTGCAGATACGCAGTCTTTT,CASNSYIADTQSF
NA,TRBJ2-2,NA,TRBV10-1,TGCGCCAGTCTAACGGACCGGCATAGGAGGGGGGACAAAAACACCGGGGAGCTGTTTTTT,CASLTDRHRRGDKNTGELFF
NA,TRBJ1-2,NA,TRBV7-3,TGTGCCAGCAGCCAAAGCGGAGCCGGACTAAGTTATGGCTACACCTTC,CASSQSGAGLSYGYTF
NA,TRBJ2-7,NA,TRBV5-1,TGCGCCAGCAGTTTTTCCGGGCCGGGGATATACGAGCAGTACTTC,CASSFSGPGIYEQYF
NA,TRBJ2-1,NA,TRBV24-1,TGTGCCACCAGTCCCACTAGTGTAGGGCGGGAGCAGTTCTTC,CATSPTSVGREQFF
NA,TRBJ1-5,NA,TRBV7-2,NA,CASSYNSHLHFGHF
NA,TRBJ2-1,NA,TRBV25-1,TGTGCCAGCAGTGGGAGGGGGGCCTCGAGCGTTGAGCAGTTCTTC,CASSGRGASSVEQFF
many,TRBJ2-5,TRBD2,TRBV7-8,TGTGCTTACCGGCTAGCGGGGCGAGAGACCCAGTACTTC,CAYRLAGRETQYF
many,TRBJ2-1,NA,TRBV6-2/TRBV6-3,TGTGCCAGCAGTTACCCCCCCGGGGCAGGATGGAGCAATGAGCAGTTCTTC,CASSYPPGAGWSNEQFF
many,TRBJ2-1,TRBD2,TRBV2,TGTGCCAGCAGTCATAGACTAGCGGGGTACGTTTTTGTTTACAATGAGCAGTTCTTC,CASSHRLAGYVFVYNEQFF
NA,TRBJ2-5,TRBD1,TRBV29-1,TGCAGCGTCTCAGGGGGCGGAGAGACCCAGTACTTC,CSVSGGGETQYF
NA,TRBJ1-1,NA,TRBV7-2,TGTGCCAGCAGCTTAGCTGCATACACCGAAGCTATCTTT,CASSLAAYTEAIF
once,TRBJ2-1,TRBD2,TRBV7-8,TGTGCCAGCAGCGTGGCCGGGGGGGCATACCATGAGCAGTTCTTC,CASSVAGGAYHEQFF
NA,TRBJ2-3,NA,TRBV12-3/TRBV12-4,TGTGCCAGCAGTTCTCCCAGGGGAGGCACAGATACGCAGTATTTT,CASSSPRGGTDTQYF
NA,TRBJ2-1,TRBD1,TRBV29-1,TGCAGCGTTGGAGAGGTGGGACAGGGGCACTATGAGCAGTTCTTC,CSVGEVGQGHYEQFF
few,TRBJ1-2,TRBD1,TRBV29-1,TGCAGCGTTGGGACAGGGGCTCTCTATGGCTACACCTTC,CSVGTGALYGYTF
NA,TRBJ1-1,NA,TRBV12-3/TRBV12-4,TGTGCCAGCAGTTTCAAGGGGGGGTACACTGAAGCTTTCTTT,CASSFKGGYTEAFF
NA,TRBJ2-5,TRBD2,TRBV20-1,TGCAGTGCTAGGGGACTAGCGGGAGTTTATGGTGAGACCCAGTACTTC,CSARGLAGVYGETQYF
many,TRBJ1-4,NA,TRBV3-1,TGTGCCAGCAGCCATTCGGTTCGTACCAATGAAAAACTGTTTTTT,CASSHSVRTNEKLFF
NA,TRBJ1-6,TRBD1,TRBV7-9,TGTGCCAGCAGCGGGGACAGCCAAAATTCACCCCTCCACTTT,CASSGDSQNSPLHF
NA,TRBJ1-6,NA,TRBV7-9,TGTGCCAGCAGCGCGCAGGGCAATTCACCCCTCCACTTT,CASSAQGNSPLHF
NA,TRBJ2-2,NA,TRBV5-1,TGCGCCAGCAGCGCGTACCCTGGTTCTGGCGGGGAGCTGTTTTTT,CASSAYPGSGGELFF
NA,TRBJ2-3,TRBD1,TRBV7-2,TGTGCCAGCAGCATAAGACAGGGGAATCAGCCCCAGCAGTATTTT,CASSIRQGNQPQQYF
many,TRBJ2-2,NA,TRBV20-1,TGCAGTGCTAGAGATTCTGCCGGCACCGGGGAGCTGTTTTTT,CSARDSAGTGELFF
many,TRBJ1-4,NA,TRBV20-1,TGCAGTGCTACCATGGGAACTAATGAAAAACTGTTTTTT,CSATMGTNEKLFF
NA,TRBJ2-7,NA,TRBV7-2,TGTGCCAGCCGCCGTGGCCGGAGTGTCTCCTACCAGCAGTACTTC,CASRRGRSVSYQQYF
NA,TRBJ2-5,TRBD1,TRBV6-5,TGTGCCAGCAGTAACGACAGGGGACCGGAGACCCAGTACTTC,CASSNDRGPETQYF
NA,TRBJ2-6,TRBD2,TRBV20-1,TGCAGTGCTAGGGATGTAGCGGGGGGGCACGTCCTGACTTTC,CSARDVAGGHVLTF
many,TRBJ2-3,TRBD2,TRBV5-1,TGCGCCAGCACCGAAGTCGGGGGGAGCACAGATACGCAGTATTTT,CASTEVGGSTDTQYF
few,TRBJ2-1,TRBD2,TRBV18,TGTGCCAGCTCACCATTACTAGCGGTGAACAATGAGCAGTTCTTC,CASSPLLAVNNEQFF
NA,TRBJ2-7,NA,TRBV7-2,TGTGCCAGCAGCCCGGCCGGAAGGACGGGGGGCGAGCAGTTC,CASSPAGRTGGEQF
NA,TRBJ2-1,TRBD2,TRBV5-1,TGCGCCAGCAGCTTGAGAACAGTTATACTAGCGGACTCCTACAATGAGCAGTTCTTC,CASSLRTVILADSYNEQFF
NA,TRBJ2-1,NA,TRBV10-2,TGCGCCATCAGTGAAGGGCGGGGGCACCCTAACGAGCAGTTCTTC,CAISEGRGHPNEQFF
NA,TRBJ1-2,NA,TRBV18,TGTGCCAGCTCACCACCGCCACCTAACTATGGCTACACCTTC,CASSPPPPNYGYTF
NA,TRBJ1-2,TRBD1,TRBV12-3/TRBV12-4,TGTGCCAGCAGTTTGGACAGGAGAAATGGCTACACCTTC,CASSLDRRNGYTF
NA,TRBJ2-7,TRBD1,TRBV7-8,TGTGCCAGCAGCGTACCAGGGGGACAGCACCACGAGGAGTACTTC,CASSVPGGQHHEEYF
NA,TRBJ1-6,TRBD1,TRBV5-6,TGTGCCAGCAGCGTAGACAGGGCACCCCTCCACTTT,CASSVDRAPLHF
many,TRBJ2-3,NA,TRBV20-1,TGCAGTGCTAGTGGGCTCCCCCAGAGGACCACAGATACGCAGTATTTT,CSASGLPQRTTDTQYF
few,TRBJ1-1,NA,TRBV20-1,TGCAGTGCTAGACCCGGGATTAACACTGAAGCTTTCTTT,CSARPGINTEAFF
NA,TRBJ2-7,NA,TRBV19,TGTGCCAGTAGTATCGGCGCCAGCTCCGAGCAGTACTTC,CASSIGASSEQYF
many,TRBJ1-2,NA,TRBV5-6,TGTGCCAGCAGCATCCAGGGCGGGGAGAGGCTATATGGCTACACCTTC,CASSIQGGERLYGYTF